The 30 T cell receptor beta chains given below trace back to one sample, sequenced in a study of blood T cell repertoires in COVID-19. Sequenced by immunoSEQ multiplex PCR; TCRdb stores in-frame clones only, minus some. The data hold about 210,000 clones, with around 85% observed a single time. Sequencing input: peripheral blood. The receptor set was obtained from a man aged 40-49 years with acute or convalescent COVID-19.

The chain recombines TRBV21-1 with TRBJ1-2; the D call TRBD1 from the table was never checked on the DNA. TRBV21-1 is a listed pseudogene. This CDR3 is 16 amino acids long. The CDR3 DNA sequence: TGTGCCAGCAGCAAAAGCCGCTGGCAGGCCCACTATGGCTACACCTTC. It encodes CASSKSRWQAHYGYTF.

The V call is TRBV11-3, the J call TRBJ2-1, with 10 bases fitting TRBD1. The CDR3 has 14 residues. After removal of 6 bases from V and 9 bases from J, the junction contained 8 bases not matched to a gene. Germline V gene lookup returns CDR1 SGHNT and CDR2 YENEEA. In DNA form, the CDR3 reads TGTGCCAGCAGTCCCCGACAGGGGGCTACTGAGCAGTTCTTC. Protein sequence: CASSPRQGATEQFF.

This sequence joins TRBV7-2 and TRBJ2-6; no firm D call. This CDR3 is 14 amino acids long. CDR1 and CDR2 from the germline V gene are SGHTA and FQGNSA. Trimming removed 1 base at V and 12 bases at J, with 13 bases between. CDR3 residues: CASSLGADGPVLTF. DNA of the CDR3: TGTGCCAGCAGCTTAGGGGCAGATGGGCCCGTCCTGACTTTC.

The chain couples TRBV25-1 to TRBJ1-2, with TRBD1 matching 9 bases. Germline V gene sequence: CDR1 MGHDK, CDR2 SYGVNS. V was pared by 4 bases and J by 2 bases, with 8 bases of the junction left unmatched. The CDR3 is 16 residues long. CDR3 loop: CASSAGTGNRNYGYTF. Written as DNA, the CDR3 is TGTGCCAGCAGTGCCGGGACAGGGAATAGGAACTATGGCTACACCTTC.

The chain has TRBV24-1 and TRBJ2-1; D is unclear. Germline lookup yields CDR1 KGHDR and CDR2 SFDVKD. The CDR3 runs 14 residues. The V and J ends lost 4 bases and 13 bases respectively, with 19 bases between them. In DNA form, the CDR3 reads TGTGCCACCAGTGACCGTGAACCACTGCCGGTTCAGTTCTTC. Translation gives CATSDREPLPVQFF.

The CDR3 nucleotides are TGTGCCAGCAGATCCCAGGGGCCCGAGCAGTACTTC. Translating it yields CASRSQGPEQYF. This chain links TRBV7-9 with TRBJ2-7; TRBD1 might be the D (6 bases). Per germline, CDR1 SEHNR and CDR2 FQNEAQ (reference sequence). Trimming took 6 bases from V and 6 from J, leaving 12 bases between them. CDR3 length: 12 amino acids.

The CDR3 DNA reads TGTGCCAGCAGAACGGGGGGGATCTCAAATCAGCCCCAGCATTTT. This encodes CASRTGGISNQPQHF. This chain joins TRBV28 and TRBJ1-5; D is perhaps TRBD1 (5 bases). V lost 6 bases and J lost 4, with 16 bases in between. The CDR3 runs 15 residues. Germline V gene lookup returns CDR1 MDHEN and CDR2 SYDVKM.

The rearrangement links TRBV2 to TRBJ2-6, with D unclear. V was shortened by 3 bases and J by 4 bases, with 7 bases between the two germline ends. Per the germline V gene, CDR1 is SNHLY and CDR2 is FYNNEI. The CDR3 covers 14 residues. The CDR3 here is CASSEAYGANVLTF. CDR3 DNA: TGTGCCAGCAGTGAGGCTTACGGGGCCAACGTCCTGACTTTC. The variable domain in full, with the rest retrieved from reference TRBV2 and TRBJ2-6, is EPEVTQTPSHQVTQMGQEVILRCVPISNHLYFYWYRQILGQKVEFLVSFYNNEISEKSEIFDDQFSVERPDGSNFTLKIRSTKLEDSAMYFCASSEAYGANVLTFGAGSRLTVL.

This chain links TRBV5-4 with TRBJ2-1; D unclear. CDR1 and CDR2 (germline): SGHNT, YYREEE (reference sequence). Trimming cost V 3 bases and J 8 bases, with 6 bases left between them. This CDR3 region has 11 residues. In DNA, the CDR3 is TGTGCCAGCAGCTCAACTTATGAGCAGTTCTTC. Its protein product is CASSSTYEQFF.

A word on this clone: Other DNA sequences in the sample encode the same CDR3. The rearrangement links TRBV30 to TRBJ1-4, with a weak D call TRBD1 (6 bases). V lost 0 bases to trimming and J lost 8 bases, with 13 bases between them. This CDR3 region has 14 residues. In germline, CDR1 is GTSNPN, CDR2 SVGIG (reference sequence). CDR3: CAWSVRQGREKLFF. The CDR3 DNA reads as TGTGCCTGGAGTGTAAGGCAGGGGCGCGAAAAACTGTTTTTT.

V is TRBV6-5 and J is TRBJ2-2; D remains unclear. CDR1 is MNHEY and CDR2 is SVGAGI in the germline V gene. The CDR3 runs 14 residues. Trimming cost V 5 bases and J 6 bases, with 13 bases left between them. DNA of the CDR3: TGTGCCAGCAGTCTATCCCCCAATGCCGGGGAGCTGTTTTTT. This codes for CASSLSPNAGELFF.

J is TRBJ2-1 and V is TRBV27, with D maybe TRBD2 (5 bases). The CDR3 has 14 amino acids. From germline, CDR1 is MNHEY and CDR2 SMNVEV (reference sequence). V was trimmed by 1 base and J by 7 bases, leaving 11 bases between them. The DNA for the CDR3 is TGTGCCAGCAGTTTATATAGAGGGTTGAATGAGCAGTTCTTC. Translated: CASSLYRGLNEQFF.

The chain uses TRBV28 and TRBJ1-2, with 7 bases fitting TRBD1. J gave up 3 bases and V 6 bases, and 4 bases lay outside the gene matches. This CDR3 has 13 residues. Germline CDR1 is MDHEN and CDR2 is SYDVKM. CDR3 sequence (DNA): TGTGCCAGCAGACAGGGGAGTTACTATGGCTACACCTTC. Encoded protein: CASRQGSYYGYTF.

In the case of this clone: Its ends do not fully match the called genes, so a read error is possible. V gene TRBV4-1 combines with J gene TRBJ1-4; D remains ambiguous. The CDR3 loop spans 14 amino acids. The V gene's germline CDR1 is MGHRA and CDR2 YSYEKL. In nucleotides, the CDR3 is TGCGCCAGCAGCCAAGATGAGGGTCCGGGCAGGAGGATTTTT. It is translated as CASSQDEGPGRRIF.

V and J are TRBV19 and TRBJ2-3; 14 bases fit TRBD2. V lost 1 base, J lost 6 bases, and 6 bases stayed unmatched. Germline CDR1 LNHDA, CDR2 SQIVND (reference sequence). CDR3 length: 17 amino acids. The CDR3 bases are TGTGCCAGTAGTATAGGTTGGACTAGCGGGAGGAATGATACGCAGTATTTT. Protein product: CASSIGWTSGRNDTQYF.

The V gene is TRBV30, the J gene TRBJ2-2, with D perhaps matching TRBD1 (5 bases). The germline gives CDR1 GTSNPN, CDR2 SVGIG (reference sequence). The CDR3 has 15 residues. V was pared by 6 bases and J by 2 bases, with 16 bases between. DNA for the CDR3: TGTGCCTGTCCTTTTGGTGGGGCAAACACCGGGGAGCTGTTTTTT. Translation: CACPFGGANTGELFF.

V is TRBV4-3 and J is TRBJ2-3, with a tentative D call TRBD2 (6 bases). Per germline, CDR1 LGHNA and CDR2 YSLEER. The V end was cut by 6 bases, the J end by 4 bases, with 17 bases between. The CDR3 is 15 residues long. The CDR3 DNA follows: TGCGCCAGCAGTCTTTCTAGGGACTTTGCAGATACGCAGTATTTT. Its protein is CASSLSRDFADTQYF.

The chain recombines TRBV19 with TRBJ2-7; 13 nucleotides match TRBD2. Germline trimming cut 6 bases from V and 6 bases from J; bases unmatched to any gene: 11. CDR1 and CDR2 from the germline V gene are LNHDA and SQIVND (reference sequence). The CDR3 contains 16 residues. The CDR3 nucleotides read TGTGCCAGTAGCCAATGGTCGGGACTAGCGGGAACCGAGCAGTACTTC. Amino acids: CASSQWSGLAGTEQYF.

V usage is TRBV7-9 and J usage is TRBJ2-7; tentatively, D is TRBD1 (5 bases). The germline V and J ends were trimmed by 5 bases and 2 bases, with 7 bases remaining between them. The CDR3 is made up of 12 amino acids. Germline V gives CDR1 SEHNR, CDR2 FQNEAQ (reference sequence). CDR3 residues: CASSPDTYEQYF. The CDR3 region has the DNA TGTGCCAGCAGCCCGGACACCTACGAGCAGTACTTC. The full variable domain, in which reference TRBV7-9 and TRBJ2-7 provide the parts outside the CDR3, is DTGVSQNPRHKITKRGQNVTFRCDPISEHNRLYWYRQTLGQGPEFLTYFQNEAQLEKSRLLSDRFSAERPKGSFSTLEIQRTEQGDSAMYLCASSPDTYEQYFGPGTRLTVT.

The chain uses TRBV7-6 and TRBJ2-7; 9 bases line up with TRBD1. The V gene end was trimmed by 4 bases and the J gene end by 4 bases; junction bases not matched to a gene: 2. The CDR3 has 13 residues. CDR1 and CDR2 (germline): SGHVS, FNYEAQ. Here the CDR3 DNA reads TGTGCCAGCAGCTCAGACAGGGGGTACGAGCAGTACTTC. Its protein product is CASSSDRGYEQYF.

This clone came up once. The chain carries TRBV28 and TRBJ1-2, with 8 nucleotides matching TRBD1. The CDR3 contains 15 residues. Germline values: CDR1 MDHEN, CDR2 SYDVKM. V shed 4 bases, J shed 8 bases, and the junction held 12 bases outside the gene matches. This chain's CDR3 is CASSSTGGWAGGYTF. CDR3 in DNA: TGTGCCAGCAGTTCAACAGGGGGATGGGCGGGAGGCTACACCTTC.

The gene calls are TRBV28 and TRBJ1-3, with D tentatively TRBD1 (5 bases). The CDR3 runs to 16 residues. With 5 bases removed from V and 4 bases from J, the gap between germline ends came to 18 bases. Germline CDR1 is MDHEN and CDR2 is SYDVKM. CDR3 sequence: CASSGGTAKAGNTIYF. CDR3 bases: TGTGCCAGCAGTGGCGGGACCGCTAAAGCCGGAAACACCATATATTTT.

The V and J genes are TRBV28 and TRBJ1-6; D unclear. CDR3 length: 14 amino acids. Deletions cut 4 bases from V and 7 bases from J, with 11 bases between. Germline V lookup: CDR1 MDHEN, CDR2 SYDVKM. CDR3 sequence (DNA): TGTGCCAGCAGTTCAGAGGGAGGCAATTCACCCCTCCACTTT. This codes for CASSSEGGNSPLHF.

The chain couples TRBV9 to TRBJ1-3; TRBD1 agrees at 7 bases. The V gene end was trimmed by 4 bases and the J gene end by 2 bases; junction bases not matched to a gene: 3. Germline CDR1 and CDR2: SGDLS and YYNGEE. This CDR3 has 14 residues. In DNA form, the CDR3 reads TGTGCCAGCAGCCCGACAGGGACTGGAAACACCATATATTTT. Protein: CASSPTGTGNTIYF.

The chain carries TRBV3-1 (or the pseudogene TRBV3-2) and TRBJ2-7; the match to TRBD2 covers 11 bases. V lost 3 bases, J lost 3 bases, and 7 bases stayed unmatched. This CDR3 comprises 16 residues. Germline values: CDR1 LGHDT, CDR2 YNNKEL (reference sequence). CDR3 region: CASSQRTGTSGYEQYF. CDR3 coding DNA: TGTGCCAGCAGCCAGCGTACCGGGACTAGCGGCTACGAGCAGTACTTC.

CDR3 protein: CASSQDGGGIQYF. CDR3 DNA sequence: TGTGCCAGCAGCCAAGATGGGGGGGGCATTCAGTACTTC. The rearrangement links TRBV3-1 (or the pseudogene TRBV3-2) to TRBJ2-4; 7 positions agree with TRBD2. The length of the CDR3 is 13 residues. Germline CDR1 is LGHDT and CDR2 is YNNKEL (reference sequence). V lost 0 bases, J lost 9 bases, and 2 bases stayed unmatched.

This sequence joins TRBV11-2 and TRBJ2-7; 8 bases line up with TRBD1. This CDR3 has 18 amino acids. Germline V gene sequence: CDR1 SGHAT, CDR2 FQNNGV. The V gene end was trimmed by 7 bases and the J gene end by 1 base; junction bases not matched to a gene: 18. The CDR3 loop is CASTNRGDGQGHSYEQYF. Written as DNA, the CDR3 is TGTGCCAGCACTAATAGGGGAGACGGACAGGGACATTCCTACGAGCAGTACTTC.

The rearrangement uses TRBV3-1 (or the pseudogene TRBV3-2) and TRBJ1-1; D might be TRBD1 (6 bases). The CDR3 has 17 amino acids. The germline CDR1 and CDR2 sequences are LGHDT and YNNKEL (reference sequence). V was clipped by 4 bases and J by 4 bases, with 22 bases between them. Here the CDR3 DNA reads TGTGCCAGCAGCCCTCTCGGGGGGGGGCTGGGAGGCACTGAAGCTTTCTTT. This sequence encodes CASSPLGGGLGGTEAFF.

As DNA, the CDR3 is TGCGCCAGCAGCTACCGGACAGGGGAGTCGACTGAAGCTTTCTTT. It encodes CASSYRTGESTEAFF. This chain connects TRBV5-1 to TRBJ1-1; TRBD1 matches 9 bases. CDR3 length: 15 amino acids. V lost 3 bases and J lost 5; bases outside the gene matches: 8. Germline CDR1 reads SGHRS; CDR2 reads YFSETQ. The full variable domain, its missing parts supplied by reference TRBV5-1 and TRBJ1-1, is KAGVTQTPRYLIKTRGQQVTLSCSPISGHRSVSWYQQTPGQGLQFLFEYFSETQRNKGNFPGRFSGRQFSNSRSEMNVSTLELGDSALYLCASSYRTGESTEAFFGQGTRLTVV.

The chain has TRBV27 and TRBJ1-1, with 9 nucleotides matching TRBD1. CDR3 length: 13 residues. The ends lost 8 bases at V and 6 bases at J; junction bases unmatched: 7. Germline CDR1 and CDR2: MNHEY and SMNVEV (reference sequence). The CDR3 here is CASGRDRVAEAFF. For the CDR3, the DNA is TGTGCCAGCGGAAGGGACAGGGTCGCTGAAGCTTTCTTT.